This T cell receptor (beta chain) came from a study of T-cell memory formation after mild COVID-19. This clonotype has a handful of counts. TCRdb passed the 5' RACE reads through MiXCR, listing each CDR3 protein once. The sample records 100,000 to 150,000 distinct CDR3 sequences, 17% being singletons. Germline loops: CDR1 SGHTA, CDR2 FQGNSA. Between the trimmed V and J ends, which lost 3 bases and 1 base, there was a span of 9 bases. CDR3 length: 15 residues. This TCR was sampled from a man younger than 35 who had mild COVID-19 (a few samples of this study predate the infection). Cell type and time point are not known. The specimen sequenced was PBMCs or a T cell subset sorted from them (not recorded which). V gene TRBV7-2 combines with J gene TRBJ2-2; D is undetermined. DNA for the CDR3: TGTGCCAGCAGCTTTGCGCGGATGAACACCGGGGAGCTGTTTTTT. This gives the protein CASSFARMNTGELFF.